This is a list of T cell receptor beta chains from one sample in a study of T cell changes during pregnancy in multiple sclerosis. Profiling relied on immunoSEQ multiplex PCR, and the TCRdb table lists in-frame clones only, not all of them. Of about 75,000 clones listed, approximately 88% were seen once; the top ten hold more than 0.8%. The sequencing used peripheral blood, collected in the first trimester of pregnancy. All receptors come from a female donor in good health, enrolled as a control in a pregnancy study. The CDR3 runs from the conserved cysteine through the conserved F or W. A D gene is named only where the DNA matches it firmly. A clone size is listed for some rows: how often the clone was seen (once, few, many), or a class if it is expanded.

TRBJ2-7,once,TRBV11-2,.,TGTGCCAGCAGGTTGGGGCCCGAGCAGTACTTC,CASRLGPEQYF
TRBJ2-7,.,TRBV29-1,TRBD1,TGCAGCGCCGTTCCAGGGGGCGGGAACGAGCAGTACTTC,CSAVPGGGNEQYF
TRBJ1-6,once,TRBV7-9,.,TGTGCCAGCAGCGTATTCCGGACAGCCTATAATTCACCCCTCCACTTT,CASSVFRTAYNSPLHF
TRBJ2-7,.,TRBV6-1,.,TGTGCCAGCAGTGTCACCGGGACACTAGACTACGAGCAGTACTTC,CASSVTGTLDYEQYF
TRBJ1-5,.,TRBV5-5,.,TGTGCCAGCAGCTTCGGAGGGTATCAGCCCCAGCATTTT,CASSFGGYQPQHF
TRBJ1-4,.,TRBV6-1,.,TGTGCCAGCACCCCCCGTAGGGGCACGGATGAAAAACTGTTTTTT,CASTPRRGTDEKLFF
TRBJ1-1,.,TRBV19,TRBD1,TGTGCCAGTAGTCGGTGGACAGGGGACACTGAAGCTTTCTTT,CASSRWTGDTEAFF
TRBJ1-1,.,TRBV2,.,TGTGCCAGCAGTGCGAACAGGGAGATTTCCGAAGCTTTCTTT,CASSANREISEAFF
TRBJ2-3,once,TRBV4-3,TRBD2,TGCGCCAGCAGCCAAGTTTCTATGGCGGGAGCCCTTGTCGCCGATACGCAGTATTTT,CASSQVSMAGALVADTQYF
TRBJ2-2,.,TRBV5-1,TRBD1,TGCGCCAGCAGCTTGGCGGTCACAGGGGCGAGCACCGGGGAGCTGTTTTTT,CASSLAVTGASTGELFF
TRBJ2-3,.,TRBV27,.,TGTGCCAGCAGTTTCAGTGCTAGCACAGATACGCAGTATTTT,CASSFSASTDTQYF
TRBJ2-7,.,TRBV7-2,TRBD2,TGTGCCAGCAGCCCTAGCGGGATAAAAGCGTACGAGCAGTACTTC,CASSPSGIKAYEQYF
TRBJ2-7,.,TRBV6-5,.,TGTGCCAGCAGTAAACAGGGTTCAAGCTCCTACGAGCAGTACTTC,CASSKQGSSSYEQYF
TRBJ1-3,.,TRBV28,.,TGTGCCAGCAGTTTATACCCCGAGCGGAGCTCTGGAAACACCATATATTTT,CASSLYPERSSGNTIYF
TRBJ2-2,.,TRBV6-5,TRBD2,TGTGCCAGCAGTTACGCGACTAGCGGGAGTTCCGGGGAGCTGTTTTTT,CASSYATSGSSGELFF
TRBJ2-1,.,TRBV7-6,.,TGTGCCAGCAGCTTAGTTGGGAGAGCGGGTGGCTCCTACAATGAGCAGTTCTTC,CASSLVGRAGGSYNEQFF
TRBJ1-1,.,TRBV7-2,TRBD1,TGTGCCAGCAGCCGACCGGACAGGGGATTGAGGGGCACTGAAGCTTTCTTT,CASSRPDRGLRGTEAFF
TRBJ1-2,.,TRBV5-1,TRBD1,TGCGCCAGCAGCGCCGGACAGGGGAACGGCTACACCTTC,CASSAGQGNGYTF
TRBJ1-5,.,TRBV5-5,.,TGTGCCAGCAGTTACGCGCAGGTCAATCAGCCCCAGCATTTT,CASSYAQVNQPQHF
TRBJ1-2,.,TRBV19,TRBD1,TGTGCCAGTAGTCCGTACCGGGGGACAGGCTATGGCTACACCTTC,CASSPYRGTGYGYTF
TRBJ1-2,.,TRBV5-4,TRBD1,TGTGCCAGCAGCTTGGAGGGGGCTAGGGGCTACACCTTC,CASSLEGARGYTF
TRBJ1-1,.,TRBV4-1,.,TGCGCCAGCAGCCCGGGCGGGGGGCGATGGACTGAAGCTTTCTTT,CASSPGGGRWTEAFF
TRBJ1-5,.,TRBV19,.,TGTGCCAGTAGGGTTTCAGGGAGCAATCAGCCCCAGCATTTT,CASRVSGSNQPQHF
TRBJ1-5,.,TRBV7-9,.,TGTGCCAGCAGCTTCTCTTCCCAGCCCCAGCATTTT,CASSFSSQPQHF
TRBJ2-3,.,TRBV5-1,TRBD2,TGCGCCAGCAGCTTGGGGACTAGTACTAGCACAGATACGCAGTATTTT,CASSLGTSTSTDTQYF
TRBJ2-6,.,TRBV16,TRBD1,TGTGCCAGCAGCCAAGGACAGGGGGTTTCCTCTGGGGCCAACGTCCTGACTTTC,CASSQGQGVSSGANVLTF
TRBJ2-5,.,TRBV5-1,.,TGCGCCAGCAGCTCACTAGGAGAGCAAGAGACCCAGTACTTC,CASSSLGEQETQYF
TRBJ2-7,once,TRBV21-1,.,TGTGCCAGCAGCAAAGAAGGGACTAGCGGGGGTGTATACGAGCAGTACTTC,CASSKEGTSGGVYEQYF
TRBJ1-4,.,TRBV15,.,TGTGCCACCAGCAGAGATCACCCCCAAGGCGGTGAAAAACTGTTTTTT,CATSRDHPQGGEKLFF
TRBJ2-7,.,TRBV30,TRBD1,TGTGCCTGGAGGGGGGACAGCTCCTACGAGCAGTACTTC,CAWRGDSSYEQYF
TRBJ2-1,once,TRBV14,TRBD2,TGTGCCAGCAGCCCCCTAACGGGAGGTCTATACAATGAGCAGTTCTTC,CASSPLTGGLYNEQFF
TRBJ1-2,.,TRBV4-3,.,TGCGCCAGCAGCCGTAATCGGGGAGGGGCGGTTGACTATGGCTACACCTTC,CASSRNRGGAVDYGYTF
TRBJ1-4,.,TRBV19,TRBD1,TGTGCCAGTTCCTCGGGACAGGGAGGCGAAAAACTGTTTTTT,CASSSGQGGEKLFF
TRBJ1-1,.,TRBV21-1,.,TGTGCCAGCAGCAAACCTGGCCGGGACACTGAAGCTTTCTTT,CASSKPGRDTEAFF
TRBJ2-3,.,TRBV2,TRBD1,TGTGCCAGCAGCCCACGGACAGGGGCCACCACAGATACGCAGTATTTT,CASSPRTGATTDTQYF
TRBJ1-3,.,TRBV6-1,.,TGTGCCAGCAGTGAGGTCGGAGGATTCTCTGGAAACACCATATATTTT,CASSEVGGFSGNTIYF
TRBJ1-6,.,TRBV30,TRBD1,TGTGCCTGGAGCGGACTGACAGGGCCGGATTCACCCCTCCACTTT,CAWSGLTGPDSPLHF
TRBJ1-5,.,TRBV19,.,TGTGCCAGTAGTATAGTAGGGAGGGACGATCAGCCCCAGCATTTT,CASSIVGRDDQPQHF